This TCR beta chain was recovered during a study of cytomegalovirus exposure and HLA in healthy donors. Germline lookup yields CDR1 GTSNPN and CDR2 SVGIG (reference sequence). J gave up 0 bases and V 1 base, and 5 bases lay outside the gene matches. This CDR3 spans 15 amino acids. Overall study findings and caveats: Researchers catalogued roughly 150 TCR beta chains as cytomegalovirus-associated.

With regard to this clone: The antigen is not known.

Generated by immunoSEQ multiplex PCR, the TCRdb table keeps only in-frame clones and is missing some. In the table there are 300,000 to 450,000 clones, 86% of which are singletons. V gene TRBV30 combines with J gene TRBJ2-7, with 8 positions matching TRBD2. The TCR sequence derives from a young woman in good health and CMV-seronegative. Sequenced input: PBMCs. The CDR3 here is CAWSAGGTRSYEQYF. CDR3 sequence (DNA): TGTGCCTGGAGTGCGGGGGGGACCCGCTCCTACGAGCAGTACTTC. Full variable domain (rest looked up from reference TRBV30 and TRBJ2-7): SQTIHQWPATLVQPVGSPLSLECTVEGTSNPNLYWYRQAAGRGLQLLFYSVGIGQISSEVPQNLSASRPQDRQFILSSKKLLLSDSGFYLCAWSAGGTRSYEQYFGPGTRLTVT.